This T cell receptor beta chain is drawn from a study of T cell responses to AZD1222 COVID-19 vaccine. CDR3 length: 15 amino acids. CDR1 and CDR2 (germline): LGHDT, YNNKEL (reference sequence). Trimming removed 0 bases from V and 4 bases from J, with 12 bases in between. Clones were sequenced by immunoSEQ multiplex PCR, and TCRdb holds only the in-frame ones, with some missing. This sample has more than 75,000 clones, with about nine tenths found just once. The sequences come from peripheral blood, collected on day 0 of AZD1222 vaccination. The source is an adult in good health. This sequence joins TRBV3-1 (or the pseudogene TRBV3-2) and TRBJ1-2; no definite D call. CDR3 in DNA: TGTGCCAGCAGCCAAGAATTTGGGGAGATCTATGGCTACACCTTC. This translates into CASSQEFGEIYGYTF.